These T cell receptor beta chains were read from a single sample in a study of blood T cell repertoires in COVID-19. The data were produced by immunoSEQ multiplex PCR, yet TCRdb's version contains in-frame clones alone and is incomplete. The data hold 200,000 or so clones, with roughly nine tenths observed a single time. Sample: peripheral blood. Receptor source: a woman aged 45-65 years with acute or convalescent COVID-19. CDR3s include the opening cysteine and the closing phenylalanine or tryptophan. Fields, in order: J gene, D gene, V gene, clone size, CDR3 protein, CDR3 DNA. The D gene is left open where the match is weak. Clone size, where shown, is once, few, many, or a class for clones that have expanded.

J: TRBJ2-7; D: TRBD1; V: TRBV7-6; size: .; CDR3: CASSLAMGQGGNEQYF; DNA: TGTGCCAGCAGCTTAGCAATGGGACAGGGGGGCAACGAGCAGTACTTC
J: TRBJ1-2; D: TRBD1; V: TRBV6-6; size: .; CDR3: CASSDRGANYGYTF; DNA: TGTGCCAGCAGTGACAGGGGAGCTAACTATGGCTACACCTTC
J: TRBJ2-1; D: .; V: TRBV5-1; size: .; CDR3: CASSSSGVGYNEQFF; DNA: TGCGCCAGCAGCTCATCGGGAGTGGGCTACAATGAGCAGTTCTTC
J: TRBJ1-3; D: TRBD1; V: TRBV19; size: .; CDR3: CASSITGESGNTIYF; DNA: TGTGCCAGTAGTATTACAGGGGAATCTGGAAACACCATATATTTT
J: TRBJ2-7; D: .; V: TRBV14; size: .; CDR3: CASSHRRYEQYF; DNA: TGTGCCAGCAGCCATCGGAGGTACGAGCAGTACTTC
J: TRBJ1-2; D: .; V: TRBV6-6; size: once; CDR3: CASTTGGHYGYTF; DNA: TGTGCCAGCACGACCGGGGGGCACTATGGCTACACCTTC
J: TRBJ1-3; D: .; V: TRBV29-1; size: .; CDR3: CSVDRGGNTIYF; DNA: TGCAGCGTTGACCGAGGGGGAAACACCATATATTTT
J: TRBJ2-1; D: .; V: TRBV10-1; size: once; CDR3: CASSVSEGDRNEQFF; DNA: TGCGCCAGCAGTGTTTCCGAGGGTGATCGGAATGAGCAGTTCTTC
J: TRBJ1-4; D: TRBD1; V: TRBV27; size: .; CDR3: CASSLSGTGGGGEKLFF; DNA: TGTGCCAGCAGTTTATCGGGGACAGGGGGCGGGGGTGAAAAACTGTTTTTT
J: TRBJ1-1; D: .; V: TRBV5-6; size: .; CDR3: CASSWSTFMNTEAFF; DNA: TGTGCCAGCAGCTGGAGTACGTTCATGAACACTGAAGCTTTCTTT
J: TRBJ2-2; D: TRBD2; V: TRBV5-6; size: .; CDR3: CASSSSAGRENGELFF; DNA: TGTGCCAGCAGCTCCTCCGCGGGGCGGGAGAACGGGGAGCTGTTTTTT
J: TRBJ1-4; D: TRBD1; V: TRBV2; size: .; CDR3: CASSYDRDREKLFF; DNA: TGTGCCAGCAGCTACGACAGGGATCGGGAAAAACTGTTTTTT
J: TRBJ1-1; D: .; V: TRBV21-1; size: few; CDR3: CASSNGGGLNTEAFF; DNA: TGTGCCAGCAGCAATGGGGGGGGCTTGAACACTGAAGCTTTCTTT
J: TRBJ2-7; D: TRBD2; V: TRBV4-3; size: .; CDR3: CASSQVLAGGFGQYF; DNA: TGCGCCAGCAGCCAAGTCCTAGCGGGAGGGTTCGGCCAGTACTTC
J: TRBJ2-2; D: .; V: TRBV4-3; size: once; CDR3: CASSQDLEGWDTGELFF; DNA: TGCGCCAGCAGCCAAGATCTGGAGGGATGGGACACCGGGGAGCTGTTTTTT
J: TRBJ1-4; D: .; V: TRBV19; size: .; CDR3: CASSRGQTTNEKLFF; DNA: TGTGCCAGTAGTAGAGGGCAGACAACTAATGAAAAACTGTTTTTT
J: TRBJ2-2; D: TRBD2; V: TRBV9; size: .; CDR3: CASSVGLAGNTGELFF; DNA: TGTGCCAGCAGCGTAGGGCTAGCGGGGAACACCGGGGAGCTGTTTTTT
J: TRBJ1-2; D: TRBD1; V: TRBV5-1; size: .; CDR3: CASSTIPGTGNGYTF; DNA: TGCGCCAGCAGCACCATTCCCGGGACAGGGAATGGCTACACCTTC
J: TRBJ2-2; D: TRBD2; V: TRBV6-2/TRBV6-3; size: .; CDR3: CASSSGGDTGELFF; DNA: TGTGCCAGCAGTTCGGGGGGTGACACCGGGGAGCTGTTTTTT
J: TRBJ1-4; D: TRBD1; V: TRBV6-5; size: .; CDR3: CASSYAQGGEKLFF; DNA: TGTGCCAGCAGTTACGCACAGGGGGGTGAAAAACTGTTTTTT
J: TRBJ1-2; D: .; V: TRBV6-6; size: .; CDR3: CASKWAPGTNYGYTF; DNA: TGTGCCAGCAAATGGGCCCCAGGGACTAACTATGGCTACACCTTC
J: TRBJ1-2; D: .; V: TRBV7-9; size: .; CDR3: CASSLANQGRDGYTF; DNA: TGTGCCAGCAGCTTAGCGAACCAGGGTAGAGATGGCTACACCTTC
J: TRBJ2-3; D: .; V: TRBV13; size: .; CDR3: CASSPNGADTDTQYF; DNA: TGTGCCAGCAGCCCCAATGGGGCAGACACAGATACGCAGTATTTT
J: TRBJ2-7; D: .; V: TRBV11-3; size: .; CDR3: CASSPTAGASYEQYF; DNA: TGTGCCAGCAGCCCCACCGCGGGGGCGTCCTACGAGCAGTACTTC
J: TRBJ2-3; D: TRBD1; V: TRBV5-1; size: .; CDR3: CASSLDRGTDTQYF; DNA: TGCGCCAGCAGCTTGGACAGGGGTACAGATACGCAGTATTTT
J: TRBJ2-7; D: .; V: TRBV30; size: .; CDR3: CAWSSRRNARVKEQYF; DNA: TGTGCCTGGAGTTCACGCCGGAATGCCCGGGTAAAGGAGCAGTACTTC
J: TRBJ1-3; D: TRBD1; V: TRBV11-2; size: .; CDR3: CASSTDRVAGNTIYF; DNA: TGTGCCAGCAGCACCGACAGGGTCGCTGGAAACACCATATATTTT
J: TRBJ2-6; D: TRBD1; V: TRBV27; size: .; CDR3: CASSRQGAGSGANVLTF; DNA: TGTGCCAGCAGTCGACAGGGGGCAGGGTCTGGGGCCAACGTCCTGACTTTC
J: TRBJ1-4; D: .; V: TRBV10-3; size: .; CDR3: CAISEWGGTTNEKLFF; DNA: TGTGCCATCAGTGAGTGGGGGGGCACAACTAATGAAAAACTGTTTTTT
J: TRBJ1-1; D: .; V: TRBV27; size: .; CDR3: CASSLEGSTEAFF; DNA: TGTGCCAGCAGTTTGGAGGGAAGTACTGAAGCTTTCTTT
J: TRBJ2-2; D: TRBD1; V: TRBV11-3; size: .; CDR3: CASSLGTGGGTGELFF; DNA: TGTGCCAGCAGCCTGGGGACAGGGGGAGGGACCGGGGAGCTGTTTTTT
J: TRBJ1-1; D: .; V: TRBV11-2; size: .; CDR3: CASSSRNTEAFF; DNA: TGTGCCAGCAGTTCCAGGAACACTGAAGCTTTCTTT
J: TRBJ2-7; D: TRBD1; V: TRBV24-1; size: .; CDR3: CATSDSGQPYEQYF; DNA: TGTGCCACCAGTGATTCGGGACAGCCCTACGAGCAGTACTTC
J: TRBJ1-3; D: .; V: TRBV9; size: .; CDR3: CASSVVSGVGNTIYF; DNA: TGTGCCAGCAGCGTAGTGTCAGGGGTTGGAAACACCATATATTTT
J: TRBJ1-4; D: TRBD1; V: TRBV19; size: .; CDR3: CASSIPTGVNEKLFF; DNA: TGTGCCAGTAGTATTCCGACAGGGGTTAATGAAAAACTGTTTTTT
J: TRBJ2-7; D: .; V: TRBV5-6; size: .; CDR3: CASSNRDSNYEQYF; DNA: TGTGCCAGCAGCAACCGGGACTCCAACTACGAGCAGTACTTC
J: TRBJ1-2; D: TRBD1; V: TRBV7-2; size: .; CDR3: CASSLGGRGLGYTF; DNA: TGTGCCAGCAGCTTAGGCGGGAGGGGGCTAGGCTACACCTTC
J: TRBJ2-3; D: .; V: TRBV12-3/TRBV12-4; size: .; CDR3: CASSLRDTQYF; DNA: TGTGCCAGCAGTTTACGAGATACGCAGTATTTT
J: TRBJ1-5; D: TRBD1; V: TRBV7-2; size: .; CDR3: CASSFTGVSQPQHF; DNA: TGTGCCAGCAGCTTCACAGGGGTAAGTCAGCCCCAGCATTTT
J: TRBJ1-1; D: .; V: TRBV18; size: .; CDR3: CASSPLGGTEAFF; DNA: TGTGCCAGCTCACCACTGGGGGGAACTGAAGCTTTCTTT
J: TRBJ1-2; D: TRBD1; V: TRBV10-3; size: .; CDR3: CATTGGTDDYGYTF; DNA: TGTGCCACGACCGGCGGGACAGACGACTATGGCTACACCTTC